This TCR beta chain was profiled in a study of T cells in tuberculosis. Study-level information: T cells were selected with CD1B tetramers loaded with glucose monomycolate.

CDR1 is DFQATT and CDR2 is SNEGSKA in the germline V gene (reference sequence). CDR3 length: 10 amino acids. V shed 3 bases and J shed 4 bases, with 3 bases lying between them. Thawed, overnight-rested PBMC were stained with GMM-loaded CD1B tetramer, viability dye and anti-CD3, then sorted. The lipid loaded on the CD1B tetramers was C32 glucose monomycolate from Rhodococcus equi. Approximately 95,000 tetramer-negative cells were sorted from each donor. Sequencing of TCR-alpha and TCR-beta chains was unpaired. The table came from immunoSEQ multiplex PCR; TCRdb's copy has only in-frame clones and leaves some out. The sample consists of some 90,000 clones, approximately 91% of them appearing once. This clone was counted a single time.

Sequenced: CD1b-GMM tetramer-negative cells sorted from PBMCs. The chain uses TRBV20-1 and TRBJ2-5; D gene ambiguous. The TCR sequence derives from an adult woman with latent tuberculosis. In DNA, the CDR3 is TGCAGTGCTAGGGCAGAGACCCAGTACTTC. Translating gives CSARAETQYF.